A single sample gave rise to the 3 T cell receptor beta chains below, sequenced in a study of T cells in Graves' hyperthyroidism and ophthalmopathy. Amplified TCR beta CDR3 regions derived from RNA transcripts. In the first-round RT-PCR of the TCR CDR3, the HTBI primer set was used. TCRdb used MiXCR to reprocess the multiplex PCR reads, holding one entry per CDR3 protein. The data contain about 270,000 distinct CDR3 sequences, about 20% of them singletons. The specimen sequenced was blood. Receptor source: a man aged 25-45 years with Graves' ophthalmopathy.

V is TRBV28 and J is TRBJ2-2; 10 positions match TRBD2. Germline CDR1 is MDHEN and CDR2 is SYDVKM. V lost 5 bases to trimming and J lost 5 bases; unmatched junction nucleotides: 8. This CDR3 has 16 residues. As DNA, the CDR3 is TGTGCCAGCAGTAGAGCCGGGACTAGCGCAACCGGGGAGCTGTTTTTT. Translated, it gives CASSRAGTSATGELFF.

This clonotype has more than one count but fewer than ten. The chain links TRBV19 to TRBJ1-5, with TRBD1 matching 8 bases. Germline V gene data show CDR1 as LNHDA and CDR2 as SQIVND (reference sequence). J lost 3 bases, V lost 8 bases, and 15 bases had no gene match. CDR3 length: 17 amino acids. The CDR3 loop reads CASQEGMLDRVNQPQHF. Here the CDR3 DNA reads TGTGCCAGTCAAGAGGGCATGTTGGACAGGGTCAATCAGCCCCAGCATTTT.

The chain joins TRBV2 to TRBJ2-7, with TRBD1 matching over 10 bases. Germline V gene data show CDR1 as SNHLY and CDR2 as FYNNEI. CDR3 length: 15 amino acids. The V and J ends lost 4 bases and 5 bases, in that order; junction bases with no gene match: 8. In DNA form, the CDR3 reads TGTGCCAGCAGTGTAACGACAGGGGGCAAGGACGAGCAGTACTTC. Its translation is CASSVTTGGKDEQYF.